This T cell receptor (beta chain) was captured by sequencing in a study of CD8+ T cells in alopecia areata. Looking at the study overall: Treated patients were dosed with oral tofacitinib, taking 5 to 10 mg twice daily. Tofacitinib ran 6 to 18 months, followed by 6 months off drug. General study findings and limits: Tofacitinib significantly brought down scalp clonality and expanded CD8+ clones among top 100.

Regarding treatment: oral pan-JAK inhibitor, 5-10 mg twice daily. It was cDNA, reverse transcribed from extracted RNA, that served as the sequencing template. Generated by immunoSEQ multiplex PCR, the TCRdb table keeps only in-frame clones and is missing some. The sample yields about 210,000 clones, 50% to 75% seen once. Germline CDR1 is SGHVS and CDR2 is FQNEAQ. This CDR3 spans 14 amino acids. Trimming pared 3 bases from V and 2 bases from J, leaving 9 bases between. As regards this clone: What it binds is not known.

This receptor was identified in a human donor with alopecia areata. The V call is TRBV7-8, the J call TRBJ2-3; D is undetermined. The sample here was CD4+ T cells sorted from blood, taken at week 4, from a patient treated with tofacitinib. CDR3 amino acids: CASSLWQTTDTQYF. Here the CDR3 DNA reads TGTGCCAGCAGCTTGTGGCAGACCACAGATACGCAGTATTTT.